One sample yielded the 24 T cell receptor beta chains listed below, sequenced in a study of T cell repertoires in cytomegalovirus infection. Each CDR3 protein gets one entry after TCRdb re-called the reads with MiXCR. The repertoire holds about 310,000 distinct CDR3 sequences, with around 25% as singletons. What these receptors recognize is not known. The sample was cultured PBMCs, taken from culture after CMV antigen stimulation. The origin of the receptors is a human donor in good health (CMV status not recorded). Some clones in this sample may be carry-over from other donors' samples.

About this clonotype: Relative to the germline gene, one junction end is altered; a read error may explain this. The V gene is TRBV7-6, the J gene TRBJ2-1; possible D gene TRBD2, 6 bases. The CDR3 consists of 17 residues. Germline lookup yields CDR1 SGHVS and CDR2 FNYEAQ. CDR3 region: CAGSLEAASVPYNEQFF. The CDR3 DNA sequence: TGTGCCGGCAGCTTAGAGGCAGCTAGCGTTCCATACAATGAGCAGTTCTTC.

This clonotype was seen a few times. The chain couples TRBV6-1 to TRBJ2-7, with TRBD1 identical over 10 bases. The trim removed 7 bases at V and 5 bases at J, leaving 8 bases unmatched. CDR3 length: 14 amino acids. From germline, CDR1 is MNHNS and CDR2 SASEGT. The CDR3 region has the DNA TGTGCCAGCACCCAGACAGGGGGCTACGACGAGCAGTACTTC. As protein: CASTQTGGYDEQYF.

The chain couples TRBV6-6 to TRBJ2-1; D possibly corresponds to TRBD1 (5 bases). The germline V gene encodes CDR1 MNHNY and CDR2 SVGAGI (reference sequence). V was shortened by 7 bases and J by 4 bases, with 17 bases between the two germline ends. This CDR3 is built from 15 residues. CDR3 amino acids: CASTPGLRRYNEQFF. Here the CDR3 DNA reads TGTGCCAGCACCCCAGGGTTGCGGAGATACAATGAGCAGTTCTTC.

The rearrangement uses TRBV10-3 and TRBJ2-2; a weak D match, TRBD1 (5 bases). Germline V CDR1 and CDR2: ENHRY, SYGVKD. The V end was cut by 5 bases, the J end by 4 bases, with 8 bases between. The CDR3 covers 13 residues. This chain's CDR3 is CAISQGVTGELFF. The CDR3, as DNA: TGTGCCATCAGTCAAGGGGTCACCGGGGAGCTGTTTTTT.

The chain has TRBV29-1 and TRBJ1-1, with D possibly being TRBD1 (6 bases). Per the germline V gene, CDR1 is SQVTM and CDR2 is ANQGSEA. V shed 0 bases and J shed 1 base, with 9 bases lying between them. The CDR3 is 14 residues long. The CDR3 spells CSVEEAGENTEAFF. The CDR3 DNA is TGCAGCGTTGAAGAAGCAGGGGAGAACACTGAAGCTTTCTTT. Using reference TRBV29-1 and TRBJ1-1 for the parts outside the CDR3, the full variable domain is SAVISQKPSRDICQRGTSLTIQCQVDSQVTMMFWYRQQPGQSLTLIATANQGSEATYESGFVIDKFPISRPNLTFSTLTVSNMSPEDSSIYLCSVEEAGENTEAFFGQGTRLTVV.

The chain recombines TRBV20-1 with TRBJ2-7; 7 bases align to TRBD1. This CDR3 spans 13 amino acids. Germline lookup yields CDR1 DFQATT and CDR2 SNEGSKA (reference sequence). The V segment lost 6 bases and the J segment 2 bases; nucleotides outside the gene matches: 7. The CDR3 reads CSARGQSTYEQYF. CDR3 in DNA: TGCAGTGCCCGGGGACAGTCCACCTACGAGCAGTACTTC.

Only a few counts were recorded for this clonotype. V usage is TRBV2 and J usage is TRBJ2-5, with D possibly matching TRBD1 (6 bases). Trimming removed 7 bases at V and 1 base at J, with 16 bases between. Germline CDR1 SNHLY, CDR2 FYNNEI. The CDR3 runs 15 residues. The CDR3 nucleotides are TGTGCCAGCACCGTAAGGGGGACGACCCAAGAGACCCAGTACTTC. As protein: CASTVRGTTQETQYF.

The V and J genes are TRBV6-6 and TRBJ1-3; D is possibly TRBD1 (5 bases). The CDR3 is made up of 17 amino acids. Germline values: CDR1 MNHNY, CDR2 SVGAGI (reference sequence). Trimming pared 7 bases from V and 0 bases from J, leaving 19 bases between. The CDR3 here is CASTQPDGTRSGNTIYF. Written as DNA, the CDR3 is TGTGCCAGCACTCAACCGGACGGGACTCGCTCTGGAAACACCATATATTTT.

V and J are TRBV29-1 and TRBJ2-3; 7 positions agree with TRBD2. V shed 5 bases, J shed 4 bases, and the junction held 6 bases outside the gene matches. This CDR3 spans 13 amino acids. CDR1 is SQVTM, CDR2 ANQGSEA, per germline. CDR3 protein: CSVMREFPDTQYF. As DNA, the CDR3 is TGCAGCGTTATGCGGGAGTTCCCAGATACGCAGTATTTT.

The J gene is TRBJ2-4, the V gene TRBV6-6; D remains ambiguous. Trimming took off 0 bases at V and 0 bases at J, with 9 bases between the two ends. The germline V gene has CDR1 MNHNY and CDR2 SVGAGI (reference sequence). CDR3 length: 16 amino acids. CDR3 sequence (DNA): TGTGCCAGCAGTTACTCGATTTGGCTAGCCAAAAACATTCAGTACTTC. It translates to CASSYSIWLAKNIQYF.

In its sample, this clonotype was seen many times. This chain uses TRBV7-2 with TRBJ2-1; D possibly corresponds to TRBD2 (6 bases). V was trimmed by 1 base and J by 4 bases, leaving 11 bases between them. Looked up from germline, CDR1 is SGHTA and CDR2 is FQGNSA. The CDR3 spans 15 residues. The CDR3 spells CASSLVAGTYNEQFF. CDR3 in DNA: TGTGCCAGCAGCTTAGTGGCGGGGACTTACAATGAGCAGTTCTTC.

The rearrangement uses TRBV11-2 and TRBJ2-2; D is uncertain. This CDR3 spans 14 amino acids. V lost 1 base and J lost 0, with 3 bases in between. Germline V gene lookup returns CDR1 SGHAT and CDR2 FQNNGV. In DNA, the CDR3 is TGTGCCAGCAGCTTAGCCTCGAACACCGGGGAGCTGTTTTTT. It codes for CASSLASNTGELFF.

The chain couples TRBV6-8 to TRBJ2-7; possible D gene TRBD1, 5 bases. CDR1 MNHGY and CDR2 SAAAGT come from the germline V gene. CDR3 size: 13 residues. CDR3 coding DNA: TGTGTGACTTGGGGCGTCCCGGCCTACGAGCAGTACTTC. Translated, it gives CVTWGVPAYEQYF.

This clonotype was seen a handful of times. This chain uses TRBV4-1 with TRBJ1-5; TRBD1 matches at 8 bases. Germline CDR1 reads MGHRA; CDR2 reads YSYEKL. The CDR3 length is 17 residues. Trimming took 3 bases from V and 3 from J; bases not matched to a gene: 10. CDR3 in DNA: TGCGCCAGCAGCCACATTGGACAGGGCGGGTACAATCAGCCCCAGCATTTT. It codes for CASSHIGQGGYNQPQHF.

A few counts support this clonotype. This rearrangement joins TRBV12-5 to TRBJ1-5; tentatively, D is TRBD1 (6 bases). The V end was cut by 2 bases, the J end by 5 bases, with 13 bases between. CDR3 size: 15 residues. The germline V gene encodes CDR1 LGHNT and CDR2 FRNRAP. The CDR3: CASGLLDREDQPQHF. DNA of the CDR3: TGTGCTAGTGGTTTGCTGGACAGAGAAGATCAGCCCCAGCATTTT.

The chain joins TRBV6-2 or TRBV6-3 to TRBJ2-1; D uncertain. CDR3 length equals 11 residues. The V gene lost 4 bases and the J gene lost 9 bases, with 7 bases spanning the gap. Germline assignment: CDR1 MNHEY and CDR2 SVGEGT. CDR3 loop: CASSFSLEQFF. For the CDR3, the DNA is TGTGCCAGCAGTTTTAGTCTTGAGCAGTTCTTC.

This clonotype was seen many times. V usage is TRBV7-8 and J usage is TRBJ2-4; D might be TRBD2 (6 bases). CDR3 length: 16 residues. Germline values: CDR1 SGHVS, CDR2 FQNEAQ. Trimming removed 5 bases from V and 10 bases from J, with 24 bases in between. In DNA, the CDR3 is TGTGCCAGCAGCCCTCCCCCTCGAGGGACTGCAGGGATTCAGTACTTC. Translated, it gives CASSPPPRGTAGIQYF. Together with reference TRBV7-8 and TRBJ2-4, the CDR3 gives the full variable domain: GAGVSQSPRYKVAKRGQDVALRCDPISGHVSLFWYQQALGQGPEFLTYFQNEAQLDKSGLPSDRFFAERPEGSVSTLKIQRTQQEDSAVYLCASSPPPRGTAGIQYFGAGTRLSVL.

The V and J genes are TRBV19 and TRBJ2-2; D gene unclear. This CDR3 has 14 amino acids. Germline-derived CDR1 and CDR2 are LNHDA and SQIVND (reference sequence). V lost 8 bases to trimming and J lost 3 bases, with 13 bases between them. CDR3 in amino acids: CASADLPDTGELFF. The CDR3 DNA follows: TGTGCCAGTGCCGACCTCCCGGACACCGGGGAGCTGTTTTTT.

There are many counts of this clonotype. The rearrangement uses TRBV11-2 and TRBJ1-2, with 7 nucleotides matching TRBD1. Per the germline V gene, CDR1 is SGHAT and CDR2 is FQNNGV. This CDR3 region has 15 residues. V lost 0 bases, J lost 8 bases, and 9 bases stayed unmatched. Written as DNA, the CDR3 is TGTGCCAGCAGCTTAGAAGGGGGCCACCGGAGGGGCTACACCTTC. This encodes CASSLEGGHRRGYTF. Variable domain in full (rest from reference TRBV11-2 and TRBJ1-2): EAGVAQSPRYKIIEKRQSVAFWCNPISGHATLYWYQQILGQGPKLLIQFQNNGVVDDSQLPKDRFSAERLKGVDSTLKIQPAKLEDSAVYLCASSLEGGHRRGYTFGSGTRLTVV.

The chain employs TRBV7-9 and TRBJ2-7; a weak D match, TRBD1 (6 bases). This CDR3 region has 12 residues. CDR1 and CDR2 (germline): SEHNR, FQNEAQ (reference sequence). V lost 1 base, J lost 6 bases, and 7 bases lay in between. In DNA form, the CDR3 reads TGTGCCAGCAGCTTAGGCAGGGGCGAGCAGTACGTC. It yields the protein CASSLGRGEQYV.

The chain joins TRBV12-3 or TRBV12-4 to TRBJ1-1; TRBD1 might be the D (5 bases). Trimming took 3 bases from V and 5 from J, leaving 16 bases between them. CDR3 length equals 15 residues. CDR3 sequence: CASSFFWGDGTEAFF. CDR3 nucleotides: TGTGCCAGCAGTTTCTTCTGGGGGGACGGGACTGAAGCTTTCTTT.

This clonotype showed up many times. The V gene is TRBV7-2, the J gene TRBJ2-5; TRBD2 aligns across 11 bases. CDR1 and CDR2 from the germline V gene are SGHTA and FQGNSA. This CDR3 contains 15 residues. V gave up 3 bases and J gave up 1 base; unmatched junction bases: 1. In nucleotides, the CDR3 is TGTGCCAGCAGCTTGGGACTAGCGGCCCAAGAGACCCAGTACTTC. Amino acids: CASSLGLAAQETQYF.

The rearrangement joins TRBV9 to TRBJ2-1; 10 nucleotides agree with TRBD1. The CDR3 covers 15 residues. The V gene's germline CDR1 is SGDLS and CDR2 YYNGEE. With 4 bases clipped from V and 5 bases from J, the junction kept 6 bases outside the gene matches. The DNA of the CDR3 is TGTGCCAGCAGCCCCCGACAGGGGGCGGACAATGAGCAGTTCTTC. Residues: CASSPRQGADNEQFF.

This clonotype was detected a few times. The CDR3 DNA reads as TGTGCCAGCAAGGACGTTATAACCGGGGAGCTGTTTTTT. The encoded protein is CASKDVITGELFF. The V gene is TRBV7-9, the J gene TRBJ2-2; D is unresolved. CDR3 length: 13 residues. The germline gives CDR1 SEHNR, CDR2 FQNEAQ (reference sequence). Trimming removed 7 bases at V and 5 bases at J, with 11 bases between.